These 9 T cell receptor beta chains share one sample of origin, sequenced in a study of spatial heterogeneity in lung cancer. Study conclusions and caveats: The study found that expanded intratumoral alpha and beta TCR counts tracked tumor mutation counts.

Antigens for these TCRs are unknown. Time point given: sample taken at primary tumor resection. In TCRdb, the 5' RACE reads were re-called with MiXCR into one record per CDR3 protein. This sample has over 6,500 distinct CDR3 sequences; 12% occur once, and the top ten carry about a fifth. The material sequenced was lung tumor tissue, taken at surgery. The receptor source for this set is a male donor with early-stage non-small cell lung cancer.

At least ten counts were recorded for this clonotype. This chain uses TRBV10-3 with TRBJ1-2; D gene unclear. V shed 3 bases and J shed 4 bases, with 6 bases lying between them. CDR3 size: 12 residues. Germline V gene data show CDR1 as ENHRY and CDR2 as SYGVKD. CDR3 protein: CAISDIPYGYTF. In DNA, the CDR3 is TGTGCCATCAGTGATATCCCCTATGGCTACACCTTC.

This clonotype was seen repeatedly, ten times or more. The V and J genes are TRBV6-5 and TRBJ2-1; the D gene is possibly TRBD2 (5 bases). Deletions cut 2 bases from V and 0 bases from J, with 8 bases between. Germline V gives CDR1 MNHEY, CDR2 SVGAGI. The CDR3 is made up of 15 amino acids. CDR3 coding DNA: TGTGCCAGCAGTTACGAAGGAGGCTCCTACAATGAGCAGTTCTTC. It yields the protein CASSYEGGSYNEQFF.

This clonotype was counted many times. The chain employs TRBV24-1 and TRBJ2-1; tentatively, D is TRBD1 (6 bases). This CDR3 region has 16 residues. V lost 3 bases, J lost 5 bases, and 16 bases lay in between. The germline V gene has CDR1 KGHDR and CDR2 SFDVKD. CDR3 nucleotides: TGTGCCACCAGTGATCCGAAGCAGGGGCCTAACAATGAGCAGTTCTTC. Translated, it gives CATSDPKQGPNNEQFF.

By frequency in the sample, this clonotype is medium-sized. The V and J genes are TRBV20-1 and TRBJ1-2; D is perhaps TRBD1 (6 bases). Trimming removed 6 bases from V and 4 bases from J, with 15 bases in between. The CDR3 runs 13 residues. Per the germline V gene, CDR1 is DFQATT and CDR2 is SNEGSKA (reference sequence). As DNA, the CDR3 is TGCAGTGCCCACGCTGGGGGGGCCTATGGCTACACCTTC. This gives the protein CSAHAGGAYGYTF.

This clonotype was seen ten or more times. This rearrangement joins TRBV24-1 to TRBJ2-5; D tentatively reads TRBD1 or TRBD2 (5 bases each). The germline V and J ends were trimmed by 3 bases and 3 bases, with 16 bases remaining between them. The germline gives CDR1 KGHDR, CDR2 SFDVKD. The CDR3 extends over 16 amino acids. The CDR3 nucleotides read TGTGCCACCAGTGATCCACGCGCTGGGACCAAAGAGACCCAGTACTTC. Protein sequence: CATSDPRAGTKETQYF.

V and J are TRBV10-3 and TRBJ1-6; weak D call: TRBD1 (5 bases). V dropped 8 bases and J dropped 11 bases, with 13 bases sitting between them. The CDR3 has 12 residues. Germline V gives CDR1 ENHRY, CDR2 SYGVKD. The CDR3 is CAIGSGQAPLHF. As DNA, the CDR3 is TGTGCCATCGGTTCAGGGCAGGCACCCCTCCACTTT.

This clonotype was detected ten times or more. The chain uses TRBV2 and TRBJ1-2; possible D gene TRBD1, 5 bases. Germline V lookup: CDR1 SNHLY, CDR2 FYNNEI. Deletions cut 11 bases from V and 5 bases from J, with 18 bases between. This CDR3 is built from 13 residues. CDR3 sequence (DNA): TGTGCCGACTCGGGGCAGACGTTTTATGGCTACACCTTC. It yields the protein CADSGQTFYGYTF. The variable domain in full, with the rest retrieved from reference TRBV2 and TRBJ1-2, is EPEVTQTPSHQVTQMGQEVILRCVPISNHLYFYWYRQILGQKVEFLVSFYNNEISEKSEIFDDQFSVERPDGSNFTLKIRSTKLEDSAMYFCADSGQTFYGYTFGSGTRLTVV.

V and J are TRBV18 and TRBJ2-7, with D maybe TRBD2 (5 bases). Trimming took off 2 bases at V and 0 bases at J, with 11 bases between the two ends. Per the germline V gene, CDR1 is KGHSH and CDR2 is LQKENI. This CDR3 is built from 15 residues. The CDR3 spells CASSPGETRSYEQYF. As DNA, the CDR3 is TGTGCCAGCTCACCAGGGGAGACCCGCTCCTACGAGCAGTACTTC.

This clonotype has a count of ten or more. This sequence joins TRBV27 and TRBJ2-7; 8 nucleotides align to TRBD1. Germline-derived CDR1 and CDR2 are MNHEY and SMNVEV (reference sequence). This CDR3 has 15 residues. V shed 0 bases, J shed 6 bases, and the junction held 7 bases outside the gene matches. CDR3 loop: CASSLSGRGLIEQYF. The CDR3 nucleotides read TGTGCCAGCAGTTTATCCGGCAGGGGGCTTATCGAGCAGTACTTC.